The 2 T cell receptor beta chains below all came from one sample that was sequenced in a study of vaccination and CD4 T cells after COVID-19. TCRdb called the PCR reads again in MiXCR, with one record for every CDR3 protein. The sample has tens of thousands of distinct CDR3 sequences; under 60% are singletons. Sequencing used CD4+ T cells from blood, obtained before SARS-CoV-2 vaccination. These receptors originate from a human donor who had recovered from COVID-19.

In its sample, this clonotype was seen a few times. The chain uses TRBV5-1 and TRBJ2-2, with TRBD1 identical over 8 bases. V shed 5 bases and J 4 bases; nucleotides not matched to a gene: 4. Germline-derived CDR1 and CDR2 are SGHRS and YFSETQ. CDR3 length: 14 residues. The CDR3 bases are TGCGCCAGCAGTAGTCAGGGGGCCACCGGGGAGCTGTTTTTT. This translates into CASSSQGATGELFF.

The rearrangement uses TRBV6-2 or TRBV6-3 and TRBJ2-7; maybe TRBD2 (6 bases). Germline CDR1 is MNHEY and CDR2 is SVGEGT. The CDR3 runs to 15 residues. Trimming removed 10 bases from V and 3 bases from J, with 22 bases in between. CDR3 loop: CATNPGRLDGYEQYF. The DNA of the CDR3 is TGTGCCACCAACCCCGGGAGACTAGATGGCTACGAGCAGTACTTC.